This is a list of T cell receptor beta chains from one sample in a study of blood T cell repertoires in COVID-19. The assay was immunoSEQ multiplex PCR, and TCRdb's table has in-frame clones only and misses some. This sample has roughly 200,000 clones, with less than 80% found just once. The sequencing input was peripheral blood. Every receptor here comes from a man over 45 who had recovered from COVID-19. CDR3s include the opening cysteine and the closing phenylalanine or tryptophan. D genes are given only for firm matches. Clone size is not always given. Where it is, it says once, few, many or a class for expanded clones.

abundance: once; j_gene: TRBJ1-1; v_gene: TRBV4-3; d_gene: TRBD1; CDR3aa: CASSQDRTTEAFF; CDR3nt: TGCGCCAGCAGCCAGGACAGGACCACTGAAGCTTTCTTT
abundance: once; j_gene: TRBJ2-1; v_gene: TRBV9; d_gene: TRBD2; CDR3aa: CASSGQPSGPYNEQFF; CDR3nt: TGTGCCAGCAGCGGCCAACCTAGCGGACCCTACAATGAGCAGTTCTTC
abundance: NA; j_gene: TRBJ1-4; v_gene: TRBV5-4; d_gene: NA; CDR3aa: CASSEELGVGREKLFF; CDR3nt: TGTGCCAGCAGCGAGGAGCTAGGGGTTGGAAGGGAAAAACTGTTTTTT
abundance: NA; j_gene: TRBJ2-5; v_gene: TRBV30; d_gene: TRBD1; CDR3aa: CAWSLQGVETQYF; CDR3nt: TGTGCCTGGAGCCTACAGGGGGTCGAGACCCAGTACTTC
abundance: few; j_gene: TRBJ2-2; v_gene: TRBV7-6; d_gene: TRBD1; CDR3aa: CASSTGQGGTGELFF; CDR3nt: TGTGCCAGCAGCACGGGACAGGGGGGAACCGGGGAGCTGTTTTTT
abundance: NA; j_gene: TRBJ1-5; v_gene: TRBV6-5; d_gene: TRBD1; CDR3aa: CASSRQGRRDQPQHF; CDR3nt: TGTGCCAGCAGTCGACAGGGTAGGCGCGATCAGCCCCAGCATTTT
abundance: NA; j_gene: TRBJ2-2; v_gene: TRBV7-3; d_gene: TRBD2; CDR3aa: CASSPGGSTGELFF; CDR3nt: TGTGCCAGCAGCCCGGGGGGAAGCACCGGGGAGCTGTTTTTT
abundance: NA; j_gene: TRBJ2-7; v_gene: TRBV19; d_gene: NA; CDR3aa: CASSISRDSSVHEQYF; CDR3nt: TGTGCCAGTAGTATCTCCCGGGATTCTAGCGTCCACGAGCAGTACTTC
abundance: NA; j_gene: TRBJ2-1; v_gene: TRBV7-9; d_gene: TRBD2; CDR3aa: CASSPGGYNEQFF; CDR3nt: TGTGCCAGCAGCCCCGGGGGGTACAATGAGCAGTTCTTC
abundance: NA; j_gene: TRBJ2-3; v_gene: TRBV7-2; d_gene: NA; CDR3aa: CASSSQIGSTDTQYF; CDR3nt: TGTGCCAGCAGCTCACAGATCGGATCCACAGATACGCAGTATTTT
abundance: NA; j_gene: TRBJ1-4; v_gene: TRBV10-2; d_gene: NA; CDR3aa: CASSVQGLEKLFF; CDR3nt: TGCGCCAGCAGTGTTCAGGGACTTGAAAAACTGTTTTTT
abundance: NA; j_gene: TRBJ2-5; v_gene: TRBV6-1; d_gene: NA; CDR3aa: CASSERSGVETQYF; CDR3nt: TGTGCCAGCAGTGAAAGGTCGGGAGTTGAGACCCAGTACTTC
abundance: NA; j_gene: TRBJ2-7; v_gene: TRBV10-1; d_gene: TRBD1; CDR3aa: CASRGDRRSYEQYF; CDR3nt: TGCGCCAGCAGAGGGGACAGGCGCTCCTACGAGCAGTACTTC
abundance: NA; j_gene: TRBJ2-2; v_gene: TRBV2; d_gene: NA; CDR3aa: CATHEGLSGELFF; CDR3nt: TGTGCTACTCACGAGGGTTTATCGGGGGAGCTGTTTTTT
abundance: NA; j_gene: TRBJ1-2; v_gene: TRBV28; d_gene: NA; CDR3aa: CASHRVNGYTF; CDR3nt: TGTGCCAGCCACAGGGTGAATGGCTACACCTTC
abundance: once; j_gene: TRBJ2-7; v_gene: TRBV5-1; d_gene: TRBD1; CDR3aa: CASSGQGLAEQYF; CDR3nt: TGCGCCAGCAGCGGACAGGGACTGGCCGAGCAGTACTTC
abundance: NA; j_gene: TRBJ1-2; v_gene: TRBV18; d_gene: NA; CDR3aa: CASYPDRGTGYTF; CDR3nt: TGTGCCAGCTACCCTGATCGGGGGACGGGCTACACCTTC
abundance: NA; j_gene: TRBJ2-2; v_gene: TRBV5-1; d_gene: TRBD2; CDR3aa: CASSLAGGVKSSEELFF; CDR3nt: TGCGCCAGCAGCTTGGCGGGGGGTGTCAAGTCTTCGGAGGAGCTGTTTTTT
abundance: NA; j_gene: TRBJ2-3; v_gene: TRBV7-6; d_gene: TRBD2; CDR3aa: CASSLELAGTSSTDTQYF; CDR3nt: TGTGCCAGCAGCTTAGAACTAGCGGGGACTTCTAGCACAGATACGCAGTATTTT
abundance: NA; j_gene: TRBJ1-5; v_gene: TRBV7-2; d_gene: TRBD1; CDR3aa: CASSRQTDRGNQPQHF; CDR3nt: TGTGCCAGCAGCCGCCAAACAGACAGGGGCAATCAGCCCCAGCATTTT
abundance: few; j_gene: TRBJ1-6; v_gene: TRBV6-4; d_gene: NA; CDR3aa: CASSDQANSPLHF; CDR3nt: TGTGCCAGCAGTGACCAGGCAAATTCACCCCTCCACTTT
abundance: few; j_gene: TRBJ2-3; v_gene: TRBV24-1; d_gene: NA; CDR3aa: CATSDGASDTQYF; CDR3nt: TGTGCCACCAGTGATGGGGCTTCAGATACGCAGTATTTT
abundance: NA; j_gene: TRBJ1-3; v_gene: TRBV6-5; d_gene: NA; CDR3aa: CASRLHGSSGNTIYF; CDR3nt: TGTGCCAGCAGACTACACGGCTCCTCTGGAAACACCATATATTTT
abundance: NA; j_gene: TRBJ2-3; v_gene: TRBV5-6; d_gene: TRBD2; CDR3aa: CASRRNGRTKETYTQYF; CDR3nt: TGTGCCAGCAGACGCAACGGGAGGACTAAGGAGACATATACGCAGTATTTT
abundance: NA; j_gene: TRBJ2-3; v_gene: TRBV10-3; d_gene: TRBD2; CDR3aa: CAISPGLAELGTQYF; CDR3nt: TGTGCCATCAGTCCTGGACTAGCGGAACTGGGAACGCAGTATTTT
abundance: NA; j_gene: TRBJ2-7; v_gene: TRBV9; d_gene: TRBD2; CDR3aa: CASSVNGLAGSYEQYF; CDR3nt: TGTGCCAGCAGCGTAAACGGGCTAGCGGGGTCCTACGAGCAGTACTTC
abundance: NA; j_gene: TRBJ2-1; v_gene: TRBV28; d_gene: TRBD2; CDR3aa: CASSLRLAGVNEQFF; CDR3nt: TGTGCCAGCAGTTTAAGGCTAGCGGGAGTCAATGAGCAGTTCTTC
abundance: NA; j_gene: TRBJ2-5; v_gene: TRBV5-4; d_gene: TRBD1; CDR3aa: CASSLGGTGPETQYF; CDR3nt: TGTGCCAGCAGCCTAGGTGGGACAGGGCCTGAGACCCAGTACTTC
abundance: once; j_gene: TRBJ2-7; v_gene: TRBV9; d_gene: NA; CDR3aa: CASSARTGTYEQYF; CDR3nt: TGTGCCAGCAGCGCCAGGACTGGTACCTACGAGCAGTACTTC
abundance: NA; j_gene: TRBJ2-1; v_gene: TRBV11-3; d_gene: NA; CDR3aa: CASSLGRAQKTSSYNEQFF; CDR3nt: TGTGCCAGCAGCTTAGGGAGGGCCCAAAAGACGAGCTCCTACAATGAGCAGTTCTTC
abundance: NA; j_gene: TRBJ1-6; v_gene: TRBV6-2/TRBV6-3; d_gene: TRBD1; CDR3aa: CASSYDGQDYNSPLHF; CDR3nt: TGTGCCAGCAGTTACGACGGACAGGATTATAATTCACCCCTCCACTTT
abundance: NA; j_gene: TRBJ2-1; v_gene: TRBV7-9; d_gene: NA; CDR3aa: CASSLETAWGLNEQFF; CDR3nt: TGTGCCAGCAGCTTAGAAACTGCCTGGGGACTTAATGAGCAGTTCTTC
abundance: NA; j_gene: TRBJ1-1; v_gene: TRBV28; d_gene: NA; CDR3aa: CASSSLRGGILNTEAFF; CDR3nt: TGTGCCAGCAGTTCCTTAAGGGGGGGCATATTGAACACTGAAGCTTTCTTT
abundance: NA; j_gene: TRBJ2-1; v_gene: TRBV14; d_gene: NA; CDR3aa: CASSLYGTYNEQFF; CDR3nt: TGTGCCAGCAGTCTCTACGGGACTTACAATGAGCAGTTCTTC
abundance: few; j_gene: TRBJ2-7; v_gene: TRBV7-9; d_gene: TRBD2; CDR3aa: CASSSGTSGRQYEQYF; CDR3nt: TGTGCCAGCAGCTCCGGGACTAGCGGGAGGCAGTACGAGCAGTACTTC
abundance: NA; j_gene: TRBJ1-3; v_gene: TRBV7-2; d_gene: NA; CDR3aa: CASSRAAGLSGNTIYF; CDR3nt: TGTGCCAGCAGCCGCGCAGCAGGGCTCTCTGGAAACACCATATATTTT
abundance: NA; j_gene: TRBJ2-1; v_gene: TRBV7-2; d_gene: NA; CDR3aa: CASSLDSSYNEQFF; CDR3nt: TGTGCCAGCAGCTTAGACAGCTCCTACAATGAGCAGTTCTTC
abundance: once; j_gene: TRBJ2-1; v_gene: TRBV12-3/TRBV12-4; d_gene: NA; CDR3aa: CASSFLDEQFF; CDR3nt: TGTGCCAGCAGCTTCCTAGATGAGCAGTTCTTC
abundance: NA; j_gene: TRBJ1-4; v_gene: TRBV27; d_gene: NA; CDR3aa: CASSPRGLIGEKLFF; CDR3nt: TGTGCCAGCAGTCCCAGGGGCCTGATAGGTGAAAAACTGTTTTTT
abundance: NA; j_gene: TRBJ1-3; v_gene: TRBV6-6; d_gene: NA; CDR3aa: CASKDSPSGNTIYF; CDR3nt: TGTGCCAGCAAGGACTCCCCCTCTGGAAACACCATATATTTT
abundance: once; j_gene: TRBJ2-7; v_gene: TRBV25-1; d_gene: NA; CDR3aa: CASSDTDSTSREQYF; CDR3nt: TGTGCCAGCAGTGATACGGACAGTACCTCTAGGGAGCAGTACTTC
abundance: few; j_gene: TRBJ1-1; v_gene: TRBV18; d_gene: NA; CDR3aa: CASSLDGEAFF; CDR3nt: TGTGCCAGCTCCCTTGACGGGGAGGCTTTCTTT
abundance: NA; j_gene: TRBJ2-2; v_gene: TRBV11-3; d_gene: NA; CDR3aa: CASSPGPQGGGELFF; CDR3nt: TGTGCCAGCAGCCCAGGACCGCAGGGCGGCGGGGAGCTGTTTTTT
abundance: NA; j_gene: TRBJ2-1; v_gene: TRBV20-1; d_gene: NA; CDR3aa: CSASSGDPGHEQFF; CDR3nt: TGCAGTGCTAGTAGCGGAGACCCTGGGCATGAGCAGTTCTTC
abundance: NA; j_gene: TRBJ2-1; v_gene: TRBV2; d_gene: NA; CDR3aa: CASSGTNSYNEQFF; CDR3nt: TGTGCCAGCAGTGGGACTAACTCCTACAATGAGCAGTTCTTC
abundance: few; j_gene: TRBJ2-3; v_gene: TRBV10-3; d_gene: TRBD2; CDR3aa: CAISESFSGSSSTDTQYF; CDR3nt: TGTGCCATCAGTGAGTCTTTCAGCGGGAGCTCTAGCACAGATACGCAGTATTTT
abundance: NA; j_gene: TRBJ2-7; v_gene: TRBV11-3; d_gene: TRBD2; CDR3aa: CARIGLAGGPKSDEQYF; CDR3nt: TGTGCCAGAATCGGACTAGCGGGAGGGCCTAAATCCGACGAGCAGTACTTC
abundance: NA; j_gene: TRBJ1-2; v_gene: TRBV7-9; d_gene: TRBD1; CDR3aa: CASSLTRGQKYGYTF; CDR3nt: TGTGCCAGCAGCTTAACCCGGGGACAGAAATATGGCTACACCTTC
abundance: NA; j_gene: TRBJ1-2; v_gene: TRBV9; d_gene: TRBD1; CDR3aa: CASSETGAGNYGYTF; CDR3nt: TGTGCCAGCAGCGAGACAGGGGCTGGCAACTATGGCTACACCTTC
abundance: NA; j_gene: TRBJ2-7; v_gene: TRBV28; d_gene: TRBD1; CDR3aa: CASSTHPGQGANEQYF; CDR3nt: TGTGCCAGCAGTACGCACCCGGGACAGGGGGCCAACGAGCAGTACTTC
abundance: NA; j_gene: TRBJ2-3; v_gene: TRBV11-1; d_gene: NA; CDR3aa: CASSRTDYTDTQYF; CDR3nt: TGTGCCAGCAGCCGGACAGACTACACAGATACGCAGTATTTT